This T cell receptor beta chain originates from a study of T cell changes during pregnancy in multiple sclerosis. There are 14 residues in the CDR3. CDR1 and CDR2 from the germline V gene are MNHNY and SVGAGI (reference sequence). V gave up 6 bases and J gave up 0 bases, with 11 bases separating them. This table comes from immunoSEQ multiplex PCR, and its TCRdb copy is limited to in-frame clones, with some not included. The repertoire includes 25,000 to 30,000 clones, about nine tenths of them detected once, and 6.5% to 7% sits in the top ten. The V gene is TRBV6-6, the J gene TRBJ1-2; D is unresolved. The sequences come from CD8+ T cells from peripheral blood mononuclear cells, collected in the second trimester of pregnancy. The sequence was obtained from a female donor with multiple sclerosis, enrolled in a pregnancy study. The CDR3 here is CASRHPDSNYGYTF. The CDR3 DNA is TGTGCCAGCAGACACCCCGATTCTAACTATGGCTACACCTTC.